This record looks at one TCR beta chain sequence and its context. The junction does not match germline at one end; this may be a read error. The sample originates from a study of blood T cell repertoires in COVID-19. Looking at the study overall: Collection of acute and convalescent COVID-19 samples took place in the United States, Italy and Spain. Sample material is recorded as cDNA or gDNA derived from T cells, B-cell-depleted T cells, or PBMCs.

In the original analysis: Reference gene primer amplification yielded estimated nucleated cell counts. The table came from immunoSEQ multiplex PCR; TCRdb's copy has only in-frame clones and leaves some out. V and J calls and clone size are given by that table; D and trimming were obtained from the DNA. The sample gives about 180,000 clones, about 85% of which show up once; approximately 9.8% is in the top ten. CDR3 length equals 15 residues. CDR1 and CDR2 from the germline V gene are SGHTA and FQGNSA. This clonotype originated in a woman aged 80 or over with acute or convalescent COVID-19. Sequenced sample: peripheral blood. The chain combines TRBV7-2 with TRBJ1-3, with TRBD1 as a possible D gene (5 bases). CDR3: CASSWRGGSAFVSSF. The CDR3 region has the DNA TGTGCCAGCAGCTGGCGGGGCGGTTCAGCATTCGTGTCAAGTTTT.